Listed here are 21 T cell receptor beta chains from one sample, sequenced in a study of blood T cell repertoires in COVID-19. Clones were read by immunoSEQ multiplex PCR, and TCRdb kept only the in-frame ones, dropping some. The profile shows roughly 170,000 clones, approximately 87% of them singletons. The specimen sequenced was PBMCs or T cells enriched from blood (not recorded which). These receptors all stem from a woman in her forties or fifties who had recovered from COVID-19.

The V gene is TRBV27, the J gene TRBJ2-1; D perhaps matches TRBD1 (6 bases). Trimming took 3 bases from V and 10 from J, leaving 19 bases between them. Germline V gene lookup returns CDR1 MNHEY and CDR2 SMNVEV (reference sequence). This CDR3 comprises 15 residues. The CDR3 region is CASSFTGQPPREQFF. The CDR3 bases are TGTGCCAGCAGTTTTACCGGACAGCCCCCTCGGGAGCAGTTCTTC.

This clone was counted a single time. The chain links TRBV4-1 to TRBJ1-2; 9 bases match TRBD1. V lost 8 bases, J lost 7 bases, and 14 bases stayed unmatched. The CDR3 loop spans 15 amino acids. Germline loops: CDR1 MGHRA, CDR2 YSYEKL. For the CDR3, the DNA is TGCGCCAGCGCGCCAAGGACGGGGACAGGGAGTGGCTACACCTTC. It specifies CASAPRTGTGSGYTF.

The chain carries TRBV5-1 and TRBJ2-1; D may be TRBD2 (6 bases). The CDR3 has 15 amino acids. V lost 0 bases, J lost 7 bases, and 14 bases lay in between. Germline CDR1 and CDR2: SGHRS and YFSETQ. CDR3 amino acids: CASSLELAGVNEQFF. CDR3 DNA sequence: TGCGCCAGCAGCTTGGAACTAGCCGGAGTAAATGAGCAGTTCTTC.

The CDR3 bases are TGTGCCAGCAGCCAGGGCGATTTACTTAACTATGGCTACACCTTC. Translated: CASSQGDLLNYGYTF. The chain combines TRBV3-1 (or the pseudogene TRBV3-2) with TRBJ1-2, with D unresolved. The germline V gene encodes CDR1 LGHDT and CDR2 YNNKEL (reference sequence). Trimming took 3 bases from V and 1 from J, leaving 12 bases between them. This CDR3 comprises 15 residues.

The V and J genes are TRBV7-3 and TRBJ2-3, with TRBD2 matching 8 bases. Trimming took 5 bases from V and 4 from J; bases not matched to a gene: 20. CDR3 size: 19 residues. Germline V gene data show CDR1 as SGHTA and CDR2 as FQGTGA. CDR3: CASSLTGGAVGAGPDTQYF. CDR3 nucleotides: TGTGCCAGCAGCCTCACCGGGGGGGCCGTTGGGGCAGGGCCAGATACGCAGTATTTT.

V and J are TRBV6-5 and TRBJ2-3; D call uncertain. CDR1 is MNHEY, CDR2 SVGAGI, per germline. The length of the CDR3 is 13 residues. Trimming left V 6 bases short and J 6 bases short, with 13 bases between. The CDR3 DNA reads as TGTGCCAGCAGCCTACAGAATAGGGATACGCAGTATTTT. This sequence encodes CASSLQNRDTQYF.

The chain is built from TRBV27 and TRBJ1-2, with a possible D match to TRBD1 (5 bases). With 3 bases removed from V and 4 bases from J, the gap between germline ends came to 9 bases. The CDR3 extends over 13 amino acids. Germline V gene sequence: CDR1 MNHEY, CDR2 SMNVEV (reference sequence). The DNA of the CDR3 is TGTGCCAGCAGTTTCGGGGGGACCTATGGCTACACCTTC. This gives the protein CASSFGGTYGYTF.

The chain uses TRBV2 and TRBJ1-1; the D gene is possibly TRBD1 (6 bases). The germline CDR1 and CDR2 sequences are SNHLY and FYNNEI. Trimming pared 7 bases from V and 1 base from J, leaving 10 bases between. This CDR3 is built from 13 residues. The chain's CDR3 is CASTLQGNTEAFF. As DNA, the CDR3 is TGTGCCAGCACATTACAGGGGAACACTGAAGCTTTCTTT.

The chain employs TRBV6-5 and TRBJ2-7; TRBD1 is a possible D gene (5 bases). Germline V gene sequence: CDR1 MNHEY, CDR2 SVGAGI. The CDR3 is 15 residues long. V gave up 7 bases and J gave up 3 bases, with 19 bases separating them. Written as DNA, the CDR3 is TGTGCCAGCAAGTGGGGCCAGGTCGATATCTACGAGCAGTACGTC. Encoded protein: CASKWGQVDIYEQYV.

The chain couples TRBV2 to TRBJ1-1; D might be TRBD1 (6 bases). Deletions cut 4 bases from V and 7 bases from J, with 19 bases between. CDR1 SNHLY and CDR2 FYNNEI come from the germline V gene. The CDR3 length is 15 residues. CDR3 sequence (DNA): TGTGCCAGCAGTGCCCACGAGGGGGGGCGGATTGAAGCTTTCTTT. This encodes CASSAHEGGRIEAFF. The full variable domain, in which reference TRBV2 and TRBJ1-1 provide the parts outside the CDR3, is EPEVTQTPSHQVTQMGQEVILRCVPISNHLYFYWYRQILGQKVEFLVSFYNNEISEKSEIFDDQFSVERPDGSNFTLKIRSTKLEDSAMYFCASSAHEGGRIEAFFGQGTRLTVV.

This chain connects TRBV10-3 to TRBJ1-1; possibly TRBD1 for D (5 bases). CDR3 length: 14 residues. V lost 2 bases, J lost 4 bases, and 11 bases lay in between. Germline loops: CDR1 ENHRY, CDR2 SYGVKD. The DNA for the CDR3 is TGTGCCATCAGTGAGCAGGGCACGGGCACTGAAGCTTTCTTT. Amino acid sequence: CAISEQGTGTEAFF.

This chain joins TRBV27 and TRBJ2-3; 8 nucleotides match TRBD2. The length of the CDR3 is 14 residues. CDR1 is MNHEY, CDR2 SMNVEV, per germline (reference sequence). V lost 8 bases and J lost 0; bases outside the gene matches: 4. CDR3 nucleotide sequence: TGTGCCAGCGGAATAGCGGGGAGCACAGATACGCAGTATTTT. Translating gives CASGIAGSTDTQYF.

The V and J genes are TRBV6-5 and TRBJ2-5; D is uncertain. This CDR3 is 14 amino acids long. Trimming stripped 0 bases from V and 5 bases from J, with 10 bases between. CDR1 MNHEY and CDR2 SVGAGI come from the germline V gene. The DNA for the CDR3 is TGTGCCAGCAGTTACTCCGGGTCCGGGGAGACCCAGTACTTC. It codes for CASSYSGSGETQYF.

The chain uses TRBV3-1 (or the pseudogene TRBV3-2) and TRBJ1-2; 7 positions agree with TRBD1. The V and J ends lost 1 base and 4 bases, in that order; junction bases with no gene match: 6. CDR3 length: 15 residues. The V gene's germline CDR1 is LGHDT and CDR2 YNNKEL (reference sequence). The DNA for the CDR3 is TGTGCCAGCAGCCAAGGCTGGGGACAGACCTATGGCTACACCTTC. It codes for CASSQGWGQTYGYTF.

The DNA for the CDR3 is TGCGCCAGCAGCCGGGGGAGACAGGCTTTGTCCCTCTATGGCTACACCTTC. It is translated as CASSRGRQALSLYGYTF. The V gene is TRBV4-3, the J gene TRBJ1-2; D perhaps matches TRBD1 (6 bases). Deletions cut 4 bases from V and 4 bases from J, with 22 bases between. Germline V CDR1 and CDR2: LGHNA, YSLEER. There are 17 residues in the CDR3.

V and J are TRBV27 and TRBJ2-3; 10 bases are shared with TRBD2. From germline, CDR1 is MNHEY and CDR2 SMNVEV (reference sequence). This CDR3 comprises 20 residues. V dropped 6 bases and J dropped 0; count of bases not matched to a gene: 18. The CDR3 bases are TGTGCCAGCAGGGAACGGATAAAATTAGGACTAGCGGTTAGCACAGATACGCAGTATTTT. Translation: CASRERIKLGLAVSTDTQYF.

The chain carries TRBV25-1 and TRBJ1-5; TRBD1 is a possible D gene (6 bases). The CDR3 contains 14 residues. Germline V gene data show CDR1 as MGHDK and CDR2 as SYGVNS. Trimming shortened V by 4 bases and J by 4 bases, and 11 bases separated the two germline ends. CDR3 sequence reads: CASSVVGANQPQHF. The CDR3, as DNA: TGTGCCAGCAGTGTGGTGGGGGCTAATCAGCCCCAGCATTTT.

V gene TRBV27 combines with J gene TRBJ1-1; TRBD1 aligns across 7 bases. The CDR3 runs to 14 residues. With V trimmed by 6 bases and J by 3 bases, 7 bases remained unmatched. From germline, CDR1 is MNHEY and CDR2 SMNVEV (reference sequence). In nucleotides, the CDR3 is TGTGCCAGCAGCCTAGACAGGGCCCACACTGAAGCTTTCTTT. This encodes CASSLDRAHTEAFF.

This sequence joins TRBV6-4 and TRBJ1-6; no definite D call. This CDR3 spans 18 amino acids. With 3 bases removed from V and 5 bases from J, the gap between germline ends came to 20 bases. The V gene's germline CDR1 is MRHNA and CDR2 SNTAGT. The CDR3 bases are TGTGCCAGCAGTGAGGGCAGCGGGTCAATCTACCATAATTCACCCCTCCACTTT. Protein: CASSEGSGSIYHNSPLHF.

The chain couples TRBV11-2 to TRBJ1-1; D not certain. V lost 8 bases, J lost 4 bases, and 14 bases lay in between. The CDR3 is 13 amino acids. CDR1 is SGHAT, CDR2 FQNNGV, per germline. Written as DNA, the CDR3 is TGTGCCAGCGGGCCCTCGGCTGGCACTGAAGCTTTCTTT. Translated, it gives CASGPSAGTEAFF.

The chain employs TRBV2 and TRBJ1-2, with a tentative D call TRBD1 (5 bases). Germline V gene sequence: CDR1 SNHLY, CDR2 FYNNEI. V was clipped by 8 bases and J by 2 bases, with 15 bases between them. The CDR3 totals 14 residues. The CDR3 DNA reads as TGTGCCAGCTCGTTGCAGGGTCTAAACTATGGCTACACCTTC. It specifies CASSLQGLNYGYTF.